This T cell receptor beta chain originates from a study of blood T cell repertoires in COVID-19. Study overall: Nucleic acid was either cDNA or gDNA, and it came from T cells, B-cell-depleted T cells, or PBMCs.

The assay was immunoSEQ multiplex PCR, and TCRdb's table has in-frame clones only and misses some. The table includes some 320,000 clones, approximately 89% detected once. Between the trimmed V and J ends, which lost 1 base and 3 bases, there was a span of 5 bases. Germline CDR1 and CDR2: SGHTA and FQGNSA. The CDR3 is made up of 13 amino acids. The sequencing sample was made of PBMCs or T cells enriched from blood (not recorded which). The receptor was derived from a woman between 25 and 40 years old who had recovered from COVID-19. The chain links TRBV7-2 to TRBJ2-3; no clear D gene. CDR3 protein: CASSLVRTDTQYF. CDR3 nucleotides: TGTGCCAGCAGCTTAGTCAGGACAGATACGCAGTATTTT.